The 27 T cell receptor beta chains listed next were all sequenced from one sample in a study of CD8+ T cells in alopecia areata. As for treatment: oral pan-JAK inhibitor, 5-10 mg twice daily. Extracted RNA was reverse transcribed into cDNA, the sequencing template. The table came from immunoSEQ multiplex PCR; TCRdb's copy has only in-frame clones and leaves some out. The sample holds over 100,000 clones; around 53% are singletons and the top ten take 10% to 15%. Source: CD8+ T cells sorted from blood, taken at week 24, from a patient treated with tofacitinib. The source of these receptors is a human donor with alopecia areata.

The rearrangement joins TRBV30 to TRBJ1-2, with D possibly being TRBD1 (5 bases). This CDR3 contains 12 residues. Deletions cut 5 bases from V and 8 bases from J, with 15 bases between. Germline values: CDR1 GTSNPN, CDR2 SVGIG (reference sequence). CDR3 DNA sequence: TGTGCCTGGTCCCCCCCGGGACCGGGCTACACCTTC. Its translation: CAWSPPGPGYTF.

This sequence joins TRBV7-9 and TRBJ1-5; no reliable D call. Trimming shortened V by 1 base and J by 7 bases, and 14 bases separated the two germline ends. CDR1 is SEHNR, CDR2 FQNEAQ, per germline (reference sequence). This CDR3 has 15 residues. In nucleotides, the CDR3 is TGTGCCAGCAGCTTAGGCCCGGGAACTGAGCAGCCCCAGCATTTT. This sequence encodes CASSLGPGTEQPQHF.

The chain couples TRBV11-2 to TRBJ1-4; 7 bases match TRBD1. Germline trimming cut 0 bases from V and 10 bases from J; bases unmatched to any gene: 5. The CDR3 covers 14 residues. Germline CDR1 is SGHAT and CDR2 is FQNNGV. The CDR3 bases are TGTGCCAGCAGCTTAGAGACAGGGATCGGAAAACTGTTTTTT. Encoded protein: CASSLETGIGKLFF.

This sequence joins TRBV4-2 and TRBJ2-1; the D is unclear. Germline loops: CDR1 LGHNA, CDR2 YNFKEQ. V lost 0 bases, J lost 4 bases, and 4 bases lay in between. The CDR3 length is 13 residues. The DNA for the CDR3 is TGTGCCAGCAGCCAAGAAGGGTACAATGAGCAGTTCTTC. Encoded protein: CASSQEGYNEQFF.

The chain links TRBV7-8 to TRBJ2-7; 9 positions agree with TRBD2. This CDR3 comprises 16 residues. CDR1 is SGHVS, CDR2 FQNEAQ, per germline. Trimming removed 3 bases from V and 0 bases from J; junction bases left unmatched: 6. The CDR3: CASSLDLAGSSYEQYF. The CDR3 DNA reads TGTGCCAGCAGCTTGGATCTAGCGGGAAGCTCCTACGAGCAGTACTTC.

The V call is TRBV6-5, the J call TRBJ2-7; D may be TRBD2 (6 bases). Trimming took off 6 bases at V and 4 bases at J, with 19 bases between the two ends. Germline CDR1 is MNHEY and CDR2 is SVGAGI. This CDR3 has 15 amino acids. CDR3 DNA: TGTGCCAGCAGCCGGAGTGGGGGGAGCATATACGAGCAGTACTTC. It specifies CASSRSGGSIYEQYF.

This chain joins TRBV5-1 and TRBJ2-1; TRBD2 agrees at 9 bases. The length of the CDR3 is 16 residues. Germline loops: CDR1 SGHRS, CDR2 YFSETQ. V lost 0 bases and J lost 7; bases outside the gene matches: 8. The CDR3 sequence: CASSLAAGGGLNEQFF. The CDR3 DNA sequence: TGCGCCAGCAGCTTGGCTGCGGGGGGGGGTTTAAATGAGCAGTTCTTC.

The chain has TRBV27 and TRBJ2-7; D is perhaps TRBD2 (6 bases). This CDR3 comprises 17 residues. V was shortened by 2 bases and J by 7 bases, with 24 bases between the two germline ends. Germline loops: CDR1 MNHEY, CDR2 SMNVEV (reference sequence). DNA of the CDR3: TGTGCCAGCAGTTTAATTGGGTCTGTTTCGGGGGTAGGGGAGCAGTACTTC. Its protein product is CASSLIGSVSGVGEQYF.

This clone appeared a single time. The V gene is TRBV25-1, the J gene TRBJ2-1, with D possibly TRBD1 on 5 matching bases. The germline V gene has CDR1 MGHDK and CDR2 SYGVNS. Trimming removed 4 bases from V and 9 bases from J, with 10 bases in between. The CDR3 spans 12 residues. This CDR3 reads CASSARRGEQFF. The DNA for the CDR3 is TGTGCCAGCAGTGCAAGAAGGGGTGAGCAGTTCTTC.

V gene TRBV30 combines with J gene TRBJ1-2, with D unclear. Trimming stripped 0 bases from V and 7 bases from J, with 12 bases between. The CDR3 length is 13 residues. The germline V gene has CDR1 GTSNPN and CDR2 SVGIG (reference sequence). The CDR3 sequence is CAWSVLWDSGYTF. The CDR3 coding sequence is TGTGCCTGGAGTGTACTTTGGGATTCTGGCTACACCTTC.

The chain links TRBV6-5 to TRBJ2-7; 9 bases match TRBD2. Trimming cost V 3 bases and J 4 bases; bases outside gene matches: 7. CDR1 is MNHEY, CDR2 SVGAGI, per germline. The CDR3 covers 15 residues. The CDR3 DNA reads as TGTGCCAGCAGTTATGGGTTAGCGGGGGCATACGAGCAGTACTTC. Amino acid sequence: CASSYGLAGAYEQYF.

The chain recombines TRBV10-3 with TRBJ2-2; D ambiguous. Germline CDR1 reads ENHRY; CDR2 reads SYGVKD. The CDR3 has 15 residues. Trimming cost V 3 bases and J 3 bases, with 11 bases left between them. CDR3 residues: CAISDEATDTGELFF. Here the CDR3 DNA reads TGTGCCATCAGTGATGAAGCAACCGACACCGGGGAGCTGTTTTTT.

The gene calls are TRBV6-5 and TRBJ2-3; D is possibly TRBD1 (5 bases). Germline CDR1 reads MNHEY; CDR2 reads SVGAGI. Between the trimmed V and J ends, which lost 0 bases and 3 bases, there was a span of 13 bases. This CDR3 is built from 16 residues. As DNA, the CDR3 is TGTGCCAGCAGTTACTCGAAGAGACAGATGACAGATACGCAGTATTTT. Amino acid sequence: CASSYSKRQMTDTQYF.

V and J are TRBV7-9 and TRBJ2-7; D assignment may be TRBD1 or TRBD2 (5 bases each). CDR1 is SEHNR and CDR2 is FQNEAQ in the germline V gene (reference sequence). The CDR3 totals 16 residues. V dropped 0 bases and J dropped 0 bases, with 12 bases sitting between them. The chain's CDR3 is CASSLAHGTDSYEQYF. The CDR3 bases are TGTGCCAGCAGCTTAGCGCACGGGACGGACTCCTACGAGCAGTACTTC.

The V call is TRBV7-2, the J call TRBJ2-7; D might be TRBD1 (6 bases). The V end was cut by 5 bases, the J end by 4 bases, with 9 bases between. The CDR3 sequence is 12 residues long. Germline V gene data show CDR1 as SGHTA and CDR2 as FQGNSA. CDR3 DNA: TGTGCCAGCAGCGTGAGGGGGTACGAGCAGTACTTC. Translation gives CASSVRGYEQYF.

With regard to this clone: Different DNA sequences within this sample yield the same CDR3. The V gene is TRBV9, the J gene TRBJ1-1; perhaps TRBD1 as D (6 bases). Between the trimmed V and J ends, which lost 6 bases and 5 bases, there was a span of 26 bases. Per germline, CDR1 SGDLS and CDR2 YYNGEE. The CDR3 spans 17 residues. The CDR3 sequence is CASNPLPPYRVGTEAFF. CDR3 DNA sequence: TGTGCCAGCAATCCCCTCCCCCCTTACAGGGTGGGAACTGAAGCTTTCTTT.

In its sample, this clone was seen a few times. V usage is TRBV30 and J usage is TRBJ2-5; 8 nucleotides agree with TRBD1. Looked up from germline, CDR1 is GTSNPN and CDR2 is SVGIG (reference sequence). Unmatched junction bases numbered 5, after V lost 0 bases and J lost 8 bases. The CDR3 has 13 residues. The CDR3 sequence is CAWSVLGQGTQYF. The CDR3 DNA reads TGTGCCTGGAGTGTACTAGGACAGGGAACCCAGTACTTC. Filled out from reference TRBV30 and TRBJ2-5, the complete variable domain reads SQTIHQWPATLVQPVGSPLSLECTVEGTSNPNLYWYRQAAGRGLQLLFYSVGIGQISSEVPQNLSASRPQDRQFILSSKKLLLSDSGFYLCAWSVLGQGTQYFGPGTRLLVL.

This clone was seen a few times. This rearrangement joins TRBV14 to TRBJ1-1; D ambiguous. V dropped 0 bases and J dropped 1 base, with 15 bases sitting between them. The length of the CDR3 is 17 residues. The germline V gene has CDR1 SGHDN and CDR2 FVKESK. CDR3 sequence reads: CASSQDNIWGRNTEAFF. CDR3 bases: TGTGCCAGCAGCCAAGACAATATTTGGGGTAGGAACACTGAAGCTTTCTTT.

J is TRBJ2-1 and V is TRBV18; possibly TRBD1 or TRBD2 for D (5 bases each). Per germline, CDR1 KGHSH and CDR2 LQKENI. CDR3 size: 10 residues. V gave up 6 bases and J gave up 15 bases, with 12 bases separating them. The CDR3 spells CASSQGVPFF. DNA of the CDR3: TGTGCCAGCTCCCAGGGAGTTCCGTTCTTC.

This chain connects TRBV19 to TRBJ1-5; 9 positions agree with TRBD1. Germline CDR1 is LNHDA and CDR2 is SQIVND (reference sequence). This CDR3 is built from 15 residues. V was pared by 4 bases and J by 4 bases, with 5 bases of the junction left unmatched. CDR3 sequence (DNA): TGTGCCAGTAGTACACAGGGGGCGATTAATCAGCCCCAGCATTTT. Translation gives CASSTQGAINQPQHF.

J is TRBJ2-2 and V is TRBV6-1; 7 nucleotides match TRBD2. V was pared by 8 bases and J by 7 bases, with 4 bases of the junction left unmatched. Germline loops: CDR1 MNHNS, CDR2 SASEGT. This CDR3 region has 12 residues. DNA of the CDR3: TGTGCCAGCCAAAAGCGGGGCGGGGAGCTGTTTTTT. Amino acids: CASQKRGGELFF.

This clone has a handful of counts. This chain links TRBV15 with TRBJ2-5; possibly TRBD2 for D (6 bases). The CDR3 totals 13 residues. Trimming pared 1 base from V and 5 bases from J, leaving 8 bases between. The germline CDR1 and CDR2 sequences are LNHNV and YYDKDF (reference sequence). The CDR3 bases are TGTGCCACCAGCAGAGGACTAGGGGAGACCCAGTACTTC. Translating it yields CATSRGLGETQYF. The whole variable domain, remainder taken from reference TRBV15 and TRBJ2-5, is DAMVIQNPRYQVTQFGKPVTLSCSQTLNHNVMYWYQQKSSQAPKLLFHYYDKDFNNEADTPDNFQSRRPNTSFCFLDIRSPGLGDTAMYLCATSRGLGETQYFGPGTRLLVL.

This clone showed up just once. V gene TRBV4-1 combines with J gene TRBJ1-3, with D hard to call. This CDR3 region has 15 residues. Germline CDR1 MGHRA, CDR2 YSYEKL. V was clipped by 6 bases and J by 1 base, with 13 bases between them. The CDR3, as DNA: TGCGCCAGCAGTGGACCTGTCAGATCTGGAAACACCATATATTTT. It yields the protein CASSGPVRSGNTIYF.

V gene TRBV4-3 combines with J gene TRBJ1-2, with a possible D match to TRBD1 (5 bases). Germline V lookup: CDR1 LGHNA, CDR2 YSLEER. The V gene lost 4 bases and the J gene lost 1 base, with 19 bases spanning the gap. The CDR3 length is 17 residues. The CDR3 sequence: CASSPKEPGLNNYGYTF. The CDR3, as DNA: TGCGCCAGCAGCCCTAAAGAGCCGGGACTGAATAACTATGGCTACACCTTC.

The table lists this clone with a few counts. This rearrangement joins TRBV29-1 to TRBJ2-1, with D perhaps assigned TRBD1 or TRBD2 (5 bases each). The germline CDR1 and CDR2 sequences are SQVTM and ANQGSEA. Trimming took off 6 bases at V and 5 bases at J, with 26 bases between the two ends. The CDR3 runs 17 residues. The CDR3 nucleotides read TGCAGCGTCCTTGAGGGAAAACCGGCAGGGTCGGACAATGAGCAGTTCTTC. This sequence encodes CSVLEGKPAGSDNEQFF.

DNA for the CDR3: TGTGCCAGCAGTGCGAACCTCCCCGTTAGGGGGCACACCGGGGAGCTGTTTTTT. Protein product: CASSANLPVRGHTGELFF. This chain uses TRBV27 with TRBJ2-2; 7 nucleotides agree with TRBD1. Per germline, CDR1 MNHEY and CDR2 SMNVEV (reference sequence). J was trimmed by 3 bases and V by 5 bases; bases with no gene match: 15. The CDR3 loop spans 18 amino acids.

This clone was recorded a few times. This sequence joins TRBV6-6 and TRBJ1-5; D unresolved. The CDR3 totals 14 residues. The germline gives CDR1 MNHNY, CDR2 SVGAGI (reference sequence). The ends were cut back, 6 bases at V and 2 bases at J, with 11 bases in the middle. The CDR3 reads CASREGWGNQPQHF. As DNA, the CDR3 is TGTGCCAGCAGAGAGGGATGGGGCAATCAGCCCCAGCATTTT.